Following are 19 T cell receptor beta chains from one sample sequenced in a study of shared clonotypes between healthy human individuals. Produced via immunoSEQ multiplex PCR; TCRdb's table is partial and in-frame only. The data hold over a million clones, with 95% to 97% observed a single time. The specimen sequenced was naive CD4+ T cells sorted from blood. Subset reported: CD45RA+ positively selected. Receptors originate from a man under 40 in good health.

For this clone: Other DNA variants within this sample encode the same CDR3. The rearrangement joins TRBV5-1 to TRBJ2-4; D ambiguous. The CDR3 is 14 residues long. Germline CDR1 reads SGHRS; CDR2 reads YFSETQ. Trimming removed 1 base from V and 0 bases from J, with 5 bases in between. The CDR3 coding sequence is TGCGCCAGCAGCTTGTCTGTAGCCAAAAACATTCAGTACTTC. Protein sequence: CASSLSVAKNIQYF. The full variable domain, completed using reference TRBV5-1 and TRBJ2-4, is KAGVTQTPRYLIKTRGQQVTLSCSPISGHRSVSWYQQTPGQGLQFLFEYFSETQRNKGNFPGRFSGRQFSNSRSEMNVSTLELGDSALYLCASSLSVAKNIQYFGAGTRLSVL.

The V and J genes are TRBV27 and TRBJ1-1; perhaps TRBD1 as D (6 bases). Trimming stripped 4 bases from V and 4 bases from J, with 16 bases between. The germline gives CDR1 MNHEY, CDR2 SMNVEV (reference sequence). The CDR3 sequence is 15 residues long. CDR3 nucleotides: TGTGCCAGCAGTTCCGCGGGCAGGGGCGGCACTGAAGCTTTCTTT. Its protein is CASSSAGRGGTEAFF.

The DNA for the CDR3 is TGTGCCAGCAGTCTAAGTGGGGATGGCTACACCTTC. This codes for CASSLSGDGYTF. The rearrangement uses TRBV2 and TRBJ1-2; D ambiguous. The germline V gene has CDR1 SNHLY and CDR2 FYNNEI. Trimming took off 5 bases at V and 6 bases at J, with 10 bases between the two ends. There are 12 residues in the CDR3.

CDR3 protein: CASSLRAMNTEAFF. The CDR3 coding sequence is TGTGCCAGCAGCTTAAGGGCTATGAACACTGAAGCTTTCTTT. This chain connects TRBV5-5 to TRBJ1-1; D is uncertain. V lost 2 bases, J lost 0 bases, and 8 bases lay in between. The CDR3 totals 14 residues. Germline loops: CDR1 SGHKS, CDR2 YYEKEE (reference sequence). Filled out from reference TRBV5-5 and TRBJ1-1, the complete variable domain reads DAGVTQSPTHLIKTRGQQVTLRCSPISGHKSVSWYQQVLGQGPQFIFQYYEKEERGRGNFPDRFSARQFPNYSSELNVNALLLGDSALYLCASSLRAMNTEAFFGQGTRLTVV.

J is TRBJ1-3 and V is TRBV29-1; maybe TRBD1 (5 bases). V lost 3 bases and J 4 bases, leaving 13 bases between the germline ends. Germline V lookup: CDR1 SQVTM, CDR2 ANQGSEA. The CDR3 loop spans 14 amino acids. This CDR3 is CSVESGGGGNTIYF. CDR3 nucleotides: TGCAGCGTTGAGAGTGGGGGTGGAGGAAACACCATATATTTT.

The genes are TRBV10-3 and TRBJ2-3, with D tentatively TRBD2 (6 bases). This CDR3 comprises 15 residues. Trimming cost V 9 bases and J 2 bases, with 18 bases left between them. The germline gives CDR1 ENHRY, CDR2 SYGVKD. The CDR3 DNA follows: TGTGCCATAGCGGGCGGAGGAGGTCCCACAGATACGCAGTATTTT. Translated: CAIAGGGGPTDTQYF.

The chain is built from TRBV4-1 and TRBJ2-1, with D perhaps matching TRBD1 (6 bases). Trimming stripped 0 bases from V and 12 bases from J, with 6 bases between. Per germline, CDR1 MGHRA and CDR2 YSYEKL. The length of the CDR3 is 11 residues. The CDR3 coding sequence is TGCGCCAGCAGCCAAGAGGGGGCGCAGTTCTTC. It codes for CASSQEGAQFF.

The V gene is TRBV19, the J gene TRBJ2-1; weak D call: TRBD2 (6 bases). This CDR3 has 16 residues. CDR1 and CDR2 (germline): LNHDA, SQIVND (reference sequence). V lost 5 bases and J lost 5, with 19 bases in between. CDR3 sequence reads: CASSLQEGLAHNEQFF. CDR3 DNA sequence: TGTGCCAGTAGTCTCCAGGAGGGCTTGGCCCACAATGAGCAGTTCTTC.

This clone was seen a single time. The chain carries TRBV5-1 and TRBJ2-5; 8 bases match TRBD1. From germline, CDR1 is SGHRS and CDR2 YFSETQ. V lost 3 bases, J lost 5 bases, and 18 bases stayed unmatched. The CDR3 length is 18 residues. The CDR3 bases are TGCGCCAGCAGCTCCCCCCAGGGGGCGGCAATGTTCCGGGAGACCCAGTACTTC. The encoded protein is CASSSPQGAAMFRETQYF.

The chain employs TRBV28 and TRBJ2-7, with 8 bases lining up with TRBD1. V shed 7 bases and J 0 bases; nucleotides not matched to a gene: 5. The length of the CDR3 is 14 residues. CDR1 and CDR2 from the germline V gene are MDHEN and SYDVKM. The CDR3 nucleotides read TGTGCCAGCAAACAGGGGGGAAGCTCCTACGAGCAGTACTTC. This translates into CASKQGGSSYEQYF. The whole variable domain, filled in from reference TRBV28 and TRBJ2-7, reads DVKVTQSSRYLVKRTGEKVFLECVQDMDHENMFWYRQDPGLGLRLIYFSYDVKMKEKGDIPEGYSVSREKKERFSLILESASTNQTSMYLCASKQGGSSYEQYFGPGTRLTVT.

This clone came up once. V and J are TRBV28 and TRBJ2-7, with 10 bases aligning to TRBD2. The CDR3 loop spans 14 amino acids. The V segment lost 3 bases and the J segment 7 bases; nucleotides outside the gene matches: 6. Germline V lookup: CDR1 MDHEN, CDR2 SYDVKM. The CDR3, as DNA: TGTGCCAGCAGTTTTCTAGCGGGAGTAGGTGAGCAGTACTTC. It encodes CASSFLAGVGEQYF.

The V call is TRBV10-3, the J call TRBJ2-7, with 10 bases fitting TRBD1. V was clipped by 6 bases and J by 2 bases; unmatched bases: 4. Germline V gene sequence: CDR1 ENHRY, CDR2 SYGVKD. This CDR3 comprises 14 residues. CDR3 protein: CAIRDRGPTYEQYF. CDR3 sequence (DNA): TGTGCCATCAGAGACAGGGGGCCTACCTACGAGCAGTACTTC.

V and J are TRBV4-2 and TRBJ1-2; D is perhaps TRBD1 (5 bases). Trimming stripped 0 bases from V and 1 base from J, with 15 bases between. This CDR3 has 17 amino acids. Germline V gene sequence: CDR1 LGHNA, CDR2 YNFKEQ. CDR3 region: CASSQDARAGNNYGYTF. The CDR3 bases are TGTGCCAGCAGCCAAGACGCAAGGGCAGGGAATAACTATGGCTACACCTTC.

About this clone itself: Other DNA sequences in the same sample also yield this CDR3. The chain combines TRBV19 with TRBJ2-7; a possible D gene is TRBD2 (6 bases). Germline assignment: CDR1 LNHDA and CDR2 SQIVND (reference sequence). V gave up 3 bases and J gave up 1 base, with 7 bases separating them. This CDR3 has 13 residues. The CDR3 DNA reads TGTGCCAGTAGTATCGGGGGATCCTACGAGCAGTACTTC. Protein: CASSIGGSYEQYF. The complete variable domain, with remaining parts taken from reference TRBV19 and TRBJ2-7, reads DGGITQSPKYLFRKEGQNVTLSCEQNLNHDAMYWYRQDPGQGLRLIYYSQIVNDFQKGDIAEGYSVSREKKESFPLTVTSAQKNPTAFYLCASSIGGSYEQYFGPGTRLTVT.

The chain employs TRBV7-6 and TRBJ2-6, with D possibly matching TRBD2 (6 bases). V was cut by 4 bases and J by 0 bases, with 16 bases left in between. The CDR3 sequence is 18 residues long. Germline lookup yields CDR1 SGHVS and CDR2 FNYEAQ. In DNA, the CDR3 is TGTGCCAGCAGCTCCAGCGGTGGGACTCCCTCTGGGGCCAACGTCCTGACTTTC. Its translation is CASSSSGGTPSGANVLTF. The full variable domain, rest sourced from reference TRBV7-6 and TRBJ2-6, is GAGVSQSPRYKVTKRGQDVALRCDPISGHVSLYWYRQALGQGPEFLTYFNYEAQQDKSGLPNDRFSAERPEGSISTLTIQRTEQRDSAMYRCASSSSGGTPSGANVLTFGAGSRLTVL.

The V gene is TRBV18, the J gene TRBJ2-2, with D unresolved. V was pared by 1 base and J by 0 bases, with 3 bases between. The CDR3 loop spans 14 amino acids. CDR1 and CDR2 from the germline V gene are KGHSH and LQKENI. In nucleotides, the CDR3 is TGTGCCAGCTCACCACATCCGAACACCGGGGAGCTGTTTTTT. It specifies CASSPHPNTGELFF.

V usage is TRBV5-4 and J usage is TRBJ2-2, with D possibly TRBD2 on 7 matching bases. Germline V gives CDR1 SGHNT, CDR2 YYREEE (reference sequence). Between the trimmed V and J ends, which lost 2 bases and 5 bases, there was a span of 13 bases. This CDR3 is 15 amino acids long. The CDR3 DNA is TGTGCCAGCAGCTTACGGGGGGCGCATACCGGGGAGCTGTTTTTT. Translated: CASSLRGAHTGELFF.

The chain couples TRBV6-1 to TRBJ1-1; no definite D call. V lost 3 bases, J lost 6 bases, and 8 bases lay in between. The CDR3 has 12 amino acids. From germline, CDR1 is MNHNS and CDR2 SASEGT. The CDR3 loop is CASSDRFSEAFF. The CDR3 DNA sequence: TGTGCCAGCAGTGATAGGTTTTCTGAAGCTTTCTTT.

The V gene is TRBV5-6, the J gene TRBJ2-2, with 14 bases lining up with TRBD2. Germline CDR1 is SGHDT and CDR2 is YYEEEE. The CDR3 sequence is 16 residues long. V gave up 4 bases and J gave up 7 bases; unmatched junction bases: 6. CDR3 residues: CASSRGLAGGHGELFF. CDR3 nucleotides: TGTGCCAGCAGCCGCGGACTAGCGGGAGGCCACGGGGAGCTGTTTTTT.